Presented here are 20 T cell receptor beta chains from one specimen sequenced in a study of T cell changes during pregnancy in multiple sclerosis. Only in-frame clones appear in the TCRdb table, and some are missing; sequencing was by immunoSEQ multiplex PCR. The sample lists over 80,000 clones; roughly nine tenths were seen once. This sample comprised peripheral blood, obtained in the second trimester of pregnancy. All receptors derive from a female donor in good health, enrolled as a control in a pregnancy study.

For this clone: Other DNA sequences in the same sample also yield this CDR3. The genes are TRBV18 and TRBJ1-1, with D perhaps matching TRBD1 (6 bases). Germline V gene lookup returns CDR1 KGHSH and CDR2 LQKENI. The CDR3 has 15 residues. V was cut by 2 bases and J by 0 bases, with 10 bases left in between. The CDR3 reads CASSPRGGLNTEAFF. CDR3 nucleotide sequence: TGTGCCAGCTCACCAAGGGGGGGGCTGAACACTGAAGCTTTCTTT.

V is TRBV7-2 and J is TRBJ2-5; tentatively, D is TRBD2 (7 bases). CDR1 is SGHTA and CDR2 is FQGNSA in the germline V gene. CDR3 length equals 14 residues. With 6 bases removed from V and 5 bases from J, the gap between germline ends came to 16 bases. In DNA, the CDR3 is TGTGCCAGCAGAGAACGGGGGGCGCAGGAGACCCAGTACTTC. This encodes CASRERGAQETQYF.

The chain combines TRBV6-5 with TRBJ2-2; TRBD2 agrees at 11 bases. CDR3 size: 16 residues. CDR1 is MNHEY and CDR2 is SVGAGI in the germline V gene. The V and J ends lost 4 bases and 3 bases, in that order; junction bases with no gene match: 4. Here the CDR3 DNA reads TGTGCCAGCAGTTTAGCGGGGGGGTATTACACCGGGGAGCTGTTTTTT. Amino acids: CASSLAGGYYTGELFF.

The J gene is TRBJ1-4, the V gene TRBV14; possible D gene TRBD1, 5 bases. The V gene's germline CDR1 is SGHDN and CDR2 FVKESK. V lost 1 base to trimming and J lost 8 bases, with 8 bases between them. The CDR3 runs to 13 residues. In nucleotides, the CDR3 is TGTGCCAGCAGCCAAGGCCCAGGGGAAAAACTGTTTTTT. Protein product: CASSQGPGEKLFF.

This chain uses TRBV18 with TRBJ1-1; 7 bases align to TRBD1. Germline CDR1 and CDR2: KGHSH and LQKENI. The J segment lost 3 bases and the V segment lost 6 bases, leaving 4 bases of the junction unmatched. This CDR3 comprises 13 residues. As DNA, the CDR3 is TGTGCCAGCTCCCAGGGGGTAGACACTGAAGCTTTCTTT. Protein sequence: CASSQGVDTEAFF.

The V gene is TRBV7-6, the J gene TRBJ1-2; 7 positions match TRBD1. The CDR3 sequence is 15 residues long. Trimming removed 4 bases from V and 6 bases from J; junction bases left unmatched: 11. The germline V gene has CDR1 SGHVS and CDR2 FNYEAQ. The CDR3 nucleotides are TGTGCCAGCAGCTCAGGGGGAATGGGGCGGAATGGCTACACCTTC. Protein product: CASSSGGMGRNGYTF.

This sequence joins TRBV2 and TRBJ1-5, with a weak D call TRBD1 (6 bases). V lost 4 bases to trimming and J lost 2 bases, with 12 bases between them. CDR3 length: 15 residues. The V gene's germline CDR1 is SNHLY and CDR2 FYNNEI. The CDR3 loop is CASSGAGVGNQPQHF. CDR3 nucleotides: TGTGCCAGCAGTGGGGCAGGGGTAGGCAATCAGCCCCAGCATTTT.

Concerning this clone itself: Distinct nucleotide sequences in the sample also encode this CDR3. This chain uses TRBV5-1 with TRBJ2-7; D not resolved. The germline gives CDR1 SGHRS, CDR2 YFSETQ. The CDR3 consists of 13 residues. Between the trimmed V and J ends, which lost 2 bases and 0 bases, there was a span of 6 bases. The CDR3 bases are TGCGCCAGCAGCTTAGCCGGCTCCTACGAGCAGTACTTC. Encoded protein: CASSLAGSYEQYF.

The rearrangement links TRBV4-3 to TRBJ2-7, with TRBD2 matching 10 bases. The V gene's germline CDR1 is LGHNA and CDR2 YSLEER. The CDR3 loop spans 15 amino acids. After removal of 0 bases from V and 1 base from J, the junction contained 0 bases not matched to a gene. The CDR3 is CASSQETSGSYEQYF. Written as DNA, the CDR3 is TGCGCCAGCAGCCAAGAGACTAGCGGGTCCTACGAGCAGTACTTC.

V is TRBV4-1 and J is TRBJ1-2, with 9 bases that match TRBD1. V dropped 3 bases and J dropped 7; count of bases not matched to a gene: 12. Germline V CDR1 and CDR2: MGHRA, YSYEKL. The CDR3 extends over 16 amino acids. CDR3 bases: TGCGCCAGCAGCCAGGATCCGGGACAGGGCTACTCTGGCTACACCTTC. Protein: CASSQDPGQGYSGYTF.

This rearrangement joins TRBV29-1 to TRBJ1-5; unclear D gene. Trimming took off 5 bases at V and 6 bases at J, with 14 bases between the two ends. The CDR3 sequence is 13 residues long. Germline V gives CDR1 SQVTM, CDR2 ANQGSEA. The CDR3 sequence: CSVRIQSGQPQHF. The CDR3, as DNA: TGCAGCGTTCGGATTCAATCGGGTCAGCCCCAGCATTTT.

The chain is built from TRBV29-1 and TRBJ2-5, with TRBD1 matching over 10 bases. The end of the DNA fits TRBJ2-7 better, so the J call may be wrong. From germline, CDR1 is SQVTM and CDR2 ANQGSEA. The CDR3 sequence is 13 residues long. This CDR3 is CSVAPGQGNEQYF. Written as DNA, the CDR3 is TGCAGCGTTGCCCCGGGACAGGGGAACGAGCAGTACTTC.

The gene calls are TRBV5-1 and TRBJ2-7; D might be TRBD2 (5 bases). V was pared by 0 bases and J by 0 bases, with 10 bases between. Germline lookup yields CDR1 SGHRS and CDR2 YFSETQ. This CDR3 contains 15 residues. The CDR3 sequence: CASSLAPGSSYEQYF. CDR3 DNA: TGCGCCAGCAGCTTGGCCCCGGGGAGCTCCTACGAGCAGTACTTC.

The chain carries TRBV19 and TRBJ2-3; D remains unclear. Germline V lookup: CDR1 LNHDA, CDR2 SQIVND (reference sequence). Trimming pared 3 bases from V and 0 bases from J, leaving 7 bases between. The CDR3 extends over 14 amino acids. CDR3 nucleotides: TGTGCCAGTAGTATGGTCAGGAGCACAGATACGCAGTATTTT. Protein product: CASSMVRSTDTQYF.

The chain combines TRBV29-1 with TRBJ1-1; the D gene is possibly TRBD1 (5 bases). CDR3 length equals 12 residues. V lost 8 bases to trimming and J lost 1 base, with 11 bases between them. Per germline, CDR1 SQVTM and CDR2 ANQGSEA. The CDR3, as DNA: TGCAGCATTTTAAGGGGGAACACTGAAGCTTTCTTT. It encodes CSILRGNTEAFF.

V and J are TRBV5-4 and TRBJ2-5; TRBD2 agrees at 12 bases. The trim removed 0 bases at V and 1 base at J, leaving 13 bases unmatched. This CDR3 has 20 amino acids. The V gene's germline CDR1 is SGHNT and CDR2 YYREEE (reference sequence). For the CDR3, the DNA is TGTGCCAGCAGCTTGGGGGGGGAACTAGCGGGAGGCCCCTCCCAAGAGACCCAGTACTTC. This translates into CASSLGGELAGGPSQETQYF. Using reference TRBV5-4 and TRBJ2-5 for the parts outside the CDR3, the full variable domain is ETGVTQSPTHLIKTRGQQVTLRCSSQSGHNTVSWYQQALGQGPQFIFQYYREEENGRGNFPPRFSGLQFPNYSSELNVNALELDDSALYLCASSLGGELAGGPSQETQYFGPGTRLLVL.

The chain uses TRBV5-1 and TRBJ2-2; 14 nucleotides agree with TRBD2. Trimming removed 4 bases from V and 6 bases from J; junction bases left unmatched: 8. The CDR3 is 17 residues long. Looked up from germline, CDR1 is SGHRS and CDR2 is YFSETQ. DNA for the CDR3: TGCGCCAGCAGCCCGGGGACTAGCGGGAGCCTGGCCGGGGAGCTGTTTTTT. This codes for CASSPGTSGSLAGELFF.

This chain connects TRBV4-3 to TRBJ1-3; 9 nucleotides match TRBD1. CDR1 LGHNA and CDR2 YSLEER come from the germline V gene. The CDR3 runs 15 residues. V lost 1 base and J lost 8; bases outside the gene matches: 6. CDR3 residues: CASSQVWDRVDTIYF. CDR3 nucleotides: TGCGCCAGCAGCCAAGTCTGGGACAGGGTGGACACCATATATTTT.

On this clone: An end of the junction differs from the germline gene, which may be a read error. The CDR3 DNA follows: TGTGCCAGCAGTTTTGACAGGGATGGGGTCTTT. Translation: CASSFDRDGVF. The V call is TRBV5-5, the J call TRBJ1-1, with 7 bases that match TRBD1. The CDR3 has 11 amino acids. Germline V gene sequence: CDR1 SGHKS, CDR2 YYEKEE (reference sequence). Full variable domain (remainder filled in from reference TRBV5-5 and TRBJ1-1): DAGVTQSPTHLIKTRGQQVTLRCSPISGHKSVSWYQQVLGQGPQFIFQYYEKEERGRGNFPDRFSARQFPNYSSELNVNALLLGDSALYLCASSFDRDGVFGQGTRLTVV.

Here the CDR3 reads CASSLDLGSGTYEQYF. The CDR3 nucleotides read TGTGCCAGCAGCTTAGATCTGGGTAGCGGAACCTACGAGCAGTACTTC. The chain employs TRBV11-2 and TRBJ2-7; possibly TRBD2 for D (6 bases). The CDR3 is 16 residues long. Per germline, CDR1 SGHAT and CDR2 FQNNGV. V was cut by 0 bases and J by 2 bases, with 14 bases left in between.